This record looks at one TCR beta chain sequence and its context. Its antigen is as yet unknown. These data belong to a study of T cell responses to AZD1222 COVID-19 vaccine. Assay used: immunoSEQ multiplex PCR; TCRdb lists only in-frame clones, some missing. The table lists about 150,000 clones, approximately 90% of them singletons. Trimming removed 3 bases at V and 4 bases at J, with 12 bases between. This CDR3 comprises 14 residues. Germline loops: CDR1 KGHSH, CDR2 LQKENI. General study results and limits: CD4 TCRs associated with vaccination spanned spike, dominating at 160-218 and 743-854. Seropositive AZD1222 recipients at baseline numbered only five or six. Breadth and depth of Spike-specific TCRs rose after two AZD1222 doses.

The sample in question was peripheral blood, obtained on day 0 of AZD1222 vaccination. This clonotype originated in an adult in good health. The chain carries TRBV18 and TRBJ1-1; D is unresolved. CDR3 sequence: CASSPFKVVTEAFF. CDR3 coding DNA: TGTGCCAGCTCACCGTTTAAGGTAGTCACTGAAGCTTTCTTT.